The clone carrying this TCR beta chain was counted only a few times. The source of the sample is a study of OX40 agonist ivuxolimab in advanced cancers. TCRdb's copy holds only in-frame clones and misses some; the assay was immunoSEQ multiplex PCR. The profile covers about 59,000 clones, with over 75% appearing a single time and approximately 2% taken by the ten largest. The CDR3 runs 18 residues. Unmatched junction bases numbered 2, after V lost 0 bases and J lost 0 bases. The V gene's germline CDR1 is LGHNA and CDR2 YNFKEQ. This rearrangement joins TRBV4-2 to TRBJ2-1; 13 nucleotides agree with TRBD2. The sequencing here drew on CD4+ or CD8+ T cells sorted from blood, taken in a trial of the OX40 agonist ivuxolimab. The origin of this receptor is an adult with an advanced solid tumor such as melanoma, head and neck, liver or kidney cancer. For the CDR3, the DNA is TGTGCCAGCAGCCAAGAACTAGCGGGGGGGAGCTCCTACAATGAGCAGTTCTTC. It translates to CASSQELAGGSSYNEQFF.